Below, 21 T cell receptor beta chains from the same sample are listed, as sequenced in a study of T-cell reconstitution after alpha-beta-depleted transplantation in children. A TCRbeta library incorporating unique molecular identifiers was prepared. TCRdb fed the PCR reads into MiXCR, producing one record per CDR3 protein. The sample consists of 200,000 to 250,000 distinct CDR3 sequences, roughly 10% of them appearing once. Sequenced material: PBMCs from the stem cell graft donor, taken from the stem cell graft. The receptor source for this set is a human donor who donated a stem cell graft to a child with acute lymphoblastic leukemia.

This chain links TRBV5-1 with TRBJ2-7; 7 bases agree with TRBD1. Germline CDR1 reads SGHRS; CDR2 reads YFSETQ. Losses at the gene ends were 4 bases for V and 4 bases for J; bases not matched to a gene: 11. The CDR3 length is 15 residues. The CDR3 coding sequence is TGCGCCAGCAGCCTCAATGGACAGGATTGGTACGAGCAGTACTTC. Amino acid sequence: CASSLNGQDWYEQYF.

The chain recombines TRBV19 with TRBJ1-5; 10 bases are shared with TRBD1. From germline, CDR1 is LNHDA and CDR2 SQIVND (reference sequence). Trimming at V came to 4 bases and at J to 3 bases, leaving 3 bases not matched to a gene. This CDR3 contains 15 residues. The CDR3 region has the DNA TGTGCCAGTAGTAGGACAGGGGGAAACAATCAGCCCCAGCATTTT. Protein product: CASSRTGGNNQPQHF.

V and J are TRBV19 and TRBJ1-5; 10 bases agree with TRBD1. Germline CDR1 LNHDA, CDR2 SQIVND (reference sequence). With V trimmed by 10 bases and J by 6 bases, 12 bases remained unmatched. The CDR3 extends over 15 amino acids. This chain's CDR3 is CATKMQGQGTQPQHF. CDR3 nucleotide sequence: TGTGCCACCAAAATGCAGGGACAGGGGACTCAGCCCCAGCATTTT.

This chain links TRBV4-3 with TRBJ2-1, with D perhaps assigned TRBD1 or TRBD2 (6 bases each). Trimming stripped 1 base from V and 8 bases from J, with 18 bases between. Germline values: CDR1 LGHNA, CDR2 YSLEER. The CDR3 has 16 residues. CDR3: CASSQARRGLLDEQFF. The DNA of the CDR3 is TGCGCCAGCAGCCAAGCGCGTCGGGGGCTGTTGGATGAGCAGTTCTTC.

This clonotype has just a few counts. This rearrangement joins TRBV5-6 to TRBJ2-5; possibly TRBD2 for D (5 bases). V lost 4 bases and J lost 1, with 20 bases in between. The CDR3 is made up of 17 amino acids. In germline, CDR1 is SGHDT, CDR2 YYEEEE. This CDR3 is CASSIGPGVFTQETQYF. The CDR3 DNA reads as TGTGCCAGCAGCATTGGCCCCGGGGTATTCACCCAAGAGACCCAGTACTTC.

This chain uses TRBV19 with TRBJ1-1, with TRBD1 matching 7 bases. Germline V lookup: CDR1 LNHDA, CDR2 SQIVND (reference sequence). V was pared by 4 bases and J by 4 bases, with 12 bases of the junction left unmatched. This CDR3 comprises 16 residues. The CDR3 protein is CASSKRQGLGGTEAFF. In nucleotides, the CDR3 is TGTGCCAGTAGTAAACGACAGGGATTGGGTGGCACTGAAGCTTTCTTT.

This clonotype was seen more than once but under ten times. In DNA form, the CDR3 reads TGCGCCAGCACTCGGGGTAGCGGCCAAGAGACCCAGTACTTC. Protein product: CASTRGSGQETQYF. This sequence joins TRBV5-1 and TRBJ2-5, with D perhaps TRBD2 (6 bases). The CDR3 spans 14 residues. The ends were cut back, 6 bases at V and 1 base at J, with 13 bases in the middle. Germline CDR1 SGHRS, CDR2 YFSETQ.

The chain uses TRBV12-3 or TRBV12-4 and TRBJ2-5, with 8 bases that match TRBD2. The J segment lost 5 bases and the V segment lost 3 bases, leaving 5 bases of the junction unmatched. The CDR3 extends over 14 amino acids. CDR3 residues: CASSFRREGETQYF. The CDR3 DNA reads as TGTGCCAGCAGTTTTCGTCGGGAGGGGGAGACCCAGTACTTC.

This clonotype has ten or more counts. CDR3 nucleotide sequence: TGTGCCAGCAGCGGGACTCTAACAAGGTATAGCAATCAGCCCCAGCATTTT. Protein product: CASSGTLTRYSNQPQHF. The chain recombines TRBV12-3 or TRBV12-4 with TRBJ1-5; D may be TRBD1 (5 bases). The CDR3 totals 17 residues. Trimming left V 6 bases short and J 0 bases short, with 18 bases between.

The chain combines TRBV5-1 with TRBJ1-1, with D possibly TRBD1 on 5 matching bases. This CDR3 is built from 15 residues. Trimming stripped 0 bases from V and 0 bases from J, with 9 bases between. The germline V gene has CDR1 SGHRS and CDR2 YFSETQ. CDR3 DNA sequence: TGCGCCAGCAGCTTGGGGGGACGGCTGAACACTGAAGCTTTCTTT. This gives the protein CASSLGGRLNTEAFF.

This chain joins TRBV19 and TRBJ1-1, with D unresolved. V lost 7 bases to trimming and J lost 0 bases, with 18 bases between them. This CDR3 is 16 amino acids long. Germline V CDR1 and CDR2: LNHDA, SQIVND (reference sequence). In DNA, the CDR3 is TGTGCCAGTAATGGAGGTGGCAGGACCATGAACACTGAAGCTTTCTTT. It codes for CASNGGGRTMNTEAFF.

In this sample, this clonotype turned up a few times. CDR3 in amino acids: CASSPEYEQYF. CDR3 DNA: TGTGCCAGCTCACCAGAGTACGAGCAGTACTTC. The chain couples TRBV18 to TRBJ2-7; no reliable D call. The CDR3 contains 11 residues. V was cut by 2 bases and J by 4 bases, with 3 bases left in between. Per germline, CDR1 KGHSH and CDR2 LQKENI.

This clonotype was counted at least ten times. This CDR3 is CAWKGGRTEAFF. In DNA form, the CDR3 reads TGTGCCTGGAAGGGGGGGAGGACTGAAGCTTTCTTT. J is TRBJ1-1 and V is TRBV30, with TRBD1 as a possible D gene (6 bases). V was clipped by 4 bases and J by 5 bases, with 11 bases between them. Germline loops: CDR1 GTSNPN, CDR2 SVGIG (reference sequence). The CDR3 extends over 12 amino acids.

On this clonotype: This is likely a read error, given that the CDR3 carries no conserved phenylalanine or tryptophan at its end. This sequence joins TRBV11-3 and TRBJ1-1, with D unresolved. Trimming shortened V by 4 bases and J by 5 bases, and 11 bases separated the two germline ends. The CDR3 contains 13 residues. The germline V gene encodes CDR1 SGHNT and CDR2 YENEEA. CDR3 nucleotide sequence: TGTGCCAGCAGCTGGGGAGGTGGAACTGAAGCTTTCTCT. This sequence encodes CASSWGGGTEAFS.

This clonotype has a count of ten or more. This sequence joins TRBV12-3 or TRBV12-4 and TRBJ2-7, with TRBD2 matching 14 bases. The CDR3 length is 15 residues. V was pared by 6 bases and J by 4 bases, with 5 bases of the junction left unmatched. The CDR3 region is CASRKGLAGAYEQYF. The CDR3 nucleotides read TGTGCCAGCAGAAAGGGACTAGCGGGGGCGTACGAGCAGTACTTC.

This clonotype has more than one count but fewer than ten. V is TRBV4-3 and J is TRBJ2-1; TRBD2 aligns across 10 bases. Germline V gene sequence: CDR1 LGHNA, CDR2 YSLEER. J lost 8 bases, V lost 4 bases, and 14 bases had no gene match. The CDR3 has 17 residues. The CDR3 reads CASSLRGGSGGGDEQFF. CDR3 DNA: TGCGCCAGCAGCCTAAGAGGGGGGAGCGGGGGGGGAGATGAGCAGTTCTTC.

This clonotype was counted a few times. The gene calls are TRBV5-1 and TRBJ1-4; tentative D call: TRBD1 (5 bases). Germline V gene lookup returns CDR1 SGHRS and CDR2 YFSETQ. V gave up 0 bases and J gave up 8 bases, with 5 bases separating them. CDR3 length equals 12 residues. The CDR3: CASSLDREKLFF. In DNA form, the CDR3 reads TGCGCCAGCAGCTTGGACAGGGAAAAACTGTTTTTT.

This clonotype has more than one count but fewer than ten. CDR3 residues: CASSLGRDTIVNEQYF. CDR3 nucleotides: TGTGCCAGCAGTCTAGGGCGGGACACAATTGTCAACGAGCAGTACTTC. The rearrangement links TRBV27 to TRBJ2-7; D possibly uses TRBD1 or TRBD2 (6 bases each). CDR1 is MNHEY and CDR2 is SMNVEV in the germline V gene (reference sequence). Trimming shortened V by 5 bases and J by 5 bases, and 22 bases separated the two germline ends. The CDR3 is 16 amino acids.

This clonotype was observed many times. V gene TRBV4-3 combines with J gene TRBJ2-6; D is uncertain. The V gene's germline CDR1 is LGHNA and CDR2 YSLEER. Trimming shortened V by 1 base and J by 3 bases, and 4 bases separated the two germline ends. The CDR3 loop spans 14 amino acids. DNA for the CDR3: TGCGCCAGCAGCCAAGTCGGTGGGGCCAACGTCCTGACTTTC. Protein product: CASSQVGGANVLTF.

This clonotype appeared many times. V and J are TRBV12-3 or TRBV12-4 and TRBJ2-2; no clear D gene. The CDR3 is 16 residues long. Trimming took 5 bases from V and 2 from J, leaving 15 bases between them. The CDR3 spells CASSPLAVLNTGELFF. The CDR3 coding sequence is TGTGCCAGCAGTCCCTTGGCGGTCCTAAACACCGGGGAGCTGTTTTTT.

There are many counts of this clonotype. This sequence joins TRBV3-1 and TRBJ2-7; 7 bases match TRBD1. Losses at the gene ends were 2 bases for V and 1 base for J; bases not matched to a gene: 5. Germline V CDR1 and CDR2: LGHDT, YNNKEL (reference sequence). The CDR3 extends over 15 amino acids. Here the CDR3 DNA reads TGTGCCAGCAGCCAATCAGGACAGGCTTCCTACGAGCAGTACTTC. This sequence encodes CASSQSGQASYEQYF.